One sample yielded the 9 T cell receptor beta chains listed below, sequenced in a study of PD-1 blockade in classical Hodgkin lymphoma. This table comes from immunoSEQ multiplex PCR, and its TCRdb copy is limited to in-frame clones, with some not included. The sample has 11,000 to 15,000 clones, 81% seen once. With no exception, relapse followed autologous stem cell transplantation in all patients, and brentuximab vedotin exposure varied. The material was peripheral blood mononuclear cells (PBMCs), obtained at baseline. The receptors shown here come from a human donor with classical Hodgkin lymphoma.

The rearrangement uses TRBV5-4 and TRBJ1-2; 11 bases agree with TRBD1. Germline trimming cut 4 bases from V and 4 bases from J; bases unmatched to any gene: 12. This CDR3 has 17 residues. CDR1 and CDR2 (germline): SGHNT, YYREEE (reference sequence). CDR3: CASSPQDRGPTFYGYTF. Written as DNA, the CDR3 is TGTGCCAGCAGCCCGCAGGACAGGGGGCCAACCTTCTATGGCTACACCTTC.

The chain recombines TRBV7-3 with TRBJ2-6; possible D gene TRBD2, 6 bases. V dropped 4 bases and J dropped 0 bases, with 13 bases sitting between them. CDR3 length equals 17 residues. Germline CDR1 and CDR2: SGHTA and FQGTGA. The CDR3 DNA reads TGTGCCAGCAGCTCGGGGGTCCTTTACTCTGGGGCCAACGTCCTGACTTTC. Protein product: CASSSGVLYSGANVLTF.

In this sample, this clone turned up a few times. Here the CDR3 DNA reads TGTGCCAGCAGCTCCCTGCTTGGCGACAATGAGCAGTTCTTC. This codes for CASSSLLGDNEQFF. The V call is TRBV7-8, the J call TRBJ2-1; D is uncertain. Trimming took off 4 bases at V and 5 bases at J, with 12 bases between the two ends. This CDR3 contains 14 residues. Germline V gene sequence: CDR1 SGHVS, CDR2 FQNEAQ.

This clone appeared a few times. This chain connects TRBV10-3 to TRBJ2-7; possibly TRBD1 for D (6 bases). CDR1 and CDR2 from the germline V gene are ENHRY and SYGVKD. The CDR3 is 16 amino acids. Trimming took off 3 bases at V and 3 bases at J, with 18 bases between the two ends. CDR3 bases: TGTGCCATCAGTGACCCCATTGCGACAGGTAACTACGAGCAGTACTTC. It codes for CAISDPIATGNYEQYF.

The gene calls are TRBV6-6 and TRBJ1-5; D uncertain. The CDR3 consists of 14 residues. V lost 0 bases and J 8 bases, leaving 11 bases between the germline ends. Germline-derived CDR1 and CDR2 are MNHNY and SVGAGI (reference sequence). The CDR3 protein is CASSYSILSKPQHF. Here the CDR3 DNA reads TGTGCCAGCAGTTACTCGATTCTAAGTAAGCCCCAGCATTTT.

The chain is built from TRBV30 and TRBJ1-2, with TRBD1 as a possible D gene (5 bases). Per germline, CDR1 GTSNPN and CDR2 SVGIG (reference sequence). CDR3 length equals 12 residues. Trimming shortened V by 2 bases and J by 8 bases, and 12 bases separated the two germline ends. The DNA for the CDR3 is TGTGCCTGGAGTATATGGACACTCGGCTACACCTTC. This translates into CAWSIWTLGYTF. The full variable domain, completed using reference TRBV30 and TRBJ1-2, is SQTIHQWPATLVQPVGSPLSLECTVEGTSNPNLYWYRQAAGRGLQLLFYSVGIGQISSEVPQNLSASRPQDRQFILSSKKLLLSDSGFYLCAWSIWTLGYTFGSGTRLTVV.

In this sample, this clone turned up once. The V gene is TRBV19, the J gene TRBJ2-7; D remains unclear. The length of the CDR3 is 14 residues. Trimming removed 2 bases at V and 0 bases at J, with 8 bases between. The germline gives CDR1 LNHDA, CDR2 SQIVND (reference sequence). The CDR3, as DNA: TGTGCCAGTAGTATACTCAGGAACTCCTACGAGCAGTACTTC. It is translated as CASSILRNSYEQYF.

The chain combines TRBV5-7 with TRBJ2-3; 8 bases match TRBD1. TRBV5-7 falls under the ORF class, with uncertain function. Unmatched junction bases numbered 9, after V lost 4 bases and J lost 2 bases. The CDR3 totals 16 residues. The DNA for the CDR3 is TGTGCCAGCAGCCTCCAGGACAGGGCTTTCACAGATACGCAGTATTTT. Its translation is CASSLQDRAFTDTQYF.

This sequence joins TRBV2 and TRBJ1-2, with D unresolved. V lost 1 base and J 4 bases, leaving 7 bases between the germline ends. The CDR3 has 13 amino acids. Germline values: CDR1 SNHLY, CDR2 FYNNEI. CDR3 nucleotide sequence: TGTGCCAGCAGTGAAGATCCGTCCTATGGCTACACCTTC. Protein sequence: CASSEDPSYGYTF.